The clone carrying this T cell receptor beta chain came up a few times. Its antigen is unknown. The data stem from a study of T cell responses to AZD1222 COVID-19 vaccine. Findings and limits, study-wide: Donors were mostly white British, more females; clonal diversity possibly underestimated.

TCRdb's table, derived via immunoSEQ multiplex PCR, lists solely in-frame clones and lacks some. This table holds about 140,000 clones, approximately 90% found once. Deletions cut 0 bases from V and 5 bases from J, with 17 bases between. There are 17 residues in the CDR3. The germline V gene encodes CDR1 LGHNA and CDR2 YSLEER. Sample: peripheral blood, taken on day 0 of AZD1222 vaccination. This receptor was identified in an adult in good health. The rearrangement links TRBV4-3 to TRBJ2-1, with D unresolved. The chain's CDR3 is CASSQDLATLLDNEQFF. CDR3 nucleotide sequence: TGCGCCAGCAGCCAAGATCTTGCTACCCTACTCGACAATGAGCAGTTCTTC.